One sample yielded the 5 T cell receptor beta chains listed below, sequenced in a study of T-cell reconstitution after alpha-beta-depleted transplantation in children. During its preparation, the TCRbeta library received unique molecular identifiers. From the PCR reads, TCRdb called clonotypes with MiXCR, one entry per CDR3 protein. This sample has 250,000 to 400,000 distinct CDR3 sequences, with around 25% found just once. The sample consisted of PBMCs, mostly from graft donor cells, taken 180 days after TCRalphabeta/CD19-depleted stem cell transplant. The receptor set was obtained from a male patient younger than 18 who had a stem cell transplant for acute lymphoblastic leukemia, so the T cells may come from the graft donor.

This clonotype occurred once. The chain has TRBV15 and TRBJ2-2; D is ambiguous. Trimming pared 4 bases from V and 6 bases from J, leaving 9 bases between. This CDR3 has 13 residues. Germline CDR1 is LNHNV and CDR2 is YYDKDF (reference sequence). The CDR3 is CATSISQAGELFF. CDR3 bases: TGTGCCACCAGCATATCACAAGCCGGGGAGCTGTTTTTT.

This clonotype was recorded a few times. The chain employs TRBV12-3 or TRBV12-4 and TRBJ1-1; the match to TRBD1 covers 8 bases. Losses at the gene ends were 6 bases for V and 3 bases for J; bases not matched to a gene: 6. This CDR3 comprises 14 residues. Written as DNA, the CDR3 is TGTGCCAGCAGCCTTCAGGGGGCCTACACTGAAGCTTTCTTT. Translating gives CASSLQGAYTEAFF.

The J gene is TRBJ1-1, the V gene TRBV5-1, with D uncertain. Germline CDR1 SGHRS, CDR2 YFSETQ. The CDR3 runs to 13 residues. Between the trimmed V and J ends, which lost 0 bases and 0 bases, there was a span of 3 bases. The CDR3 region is CASSLVVNTEAFF. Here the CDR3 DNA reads TGCGCCAGCAGCTTGGTTGTGAACACTGAAGCTTTCTTT.

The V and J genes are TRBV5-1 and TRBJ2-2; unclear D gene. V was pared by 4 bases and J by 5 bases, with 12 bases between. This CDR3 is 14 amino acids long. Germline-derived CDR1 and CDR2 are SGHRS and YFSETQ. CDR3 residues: CASSQPPLTGELFF. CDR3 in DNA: TGCGCCAGCAGCCAGCCGCCCTTAACCGGGGAGCTGTTTTTT. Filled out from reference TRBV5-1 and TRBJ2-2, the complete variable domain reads KAGVTQTPRYLIKTRGQQVTLSCSPISGHRSVSWYQQTPGQGLQFLFEYFSETQRNKGNFPGRFSGRQFSNSRSEMNVSTLELGDSALYLCASSQPPLTGELFFGEGSRLTVL.

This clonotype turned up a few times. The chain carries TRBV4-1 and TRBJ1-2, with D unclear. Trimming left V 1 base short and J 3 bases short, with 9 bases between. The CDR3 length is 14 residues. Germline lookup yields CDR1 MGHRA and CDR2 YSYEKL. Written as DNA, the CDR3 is TGCGCCAGCAGCCAAGGACGGACCGACTATGGCTACACCTTC. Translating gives CASSQGRTDYGYTF.